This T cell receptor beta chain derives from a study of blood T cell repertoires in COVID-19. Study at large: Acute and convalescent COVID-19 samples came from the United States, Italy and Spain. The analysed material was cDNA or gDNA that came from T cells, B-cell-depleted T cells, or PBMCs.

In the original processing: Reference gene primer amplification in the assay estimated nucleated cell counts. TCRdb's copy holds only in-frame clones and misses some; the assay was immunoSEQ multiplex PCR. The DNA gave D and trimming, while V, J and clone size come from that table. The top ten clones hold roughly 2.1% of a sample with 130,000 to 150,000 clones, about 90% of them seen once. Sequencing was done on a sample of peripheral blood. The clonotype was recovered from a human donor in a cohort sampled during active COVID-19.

CDR3 residues: CASSLGRGSTDTQYF. In DNA form, the CDR3 reads TGTGCCAGCAGCTTGGGGCGGGGGAGCACAGATACGCAGTATTTT. The chain employs TRBV7-9 and TRBJ2-3, with 7 bases identical to TRBD2. J lost 0 bases, V lost 3 bases, and 3 bases had no gene match. Germline V gene sequence: CDR1 SEHNR, CDR2 FQNEAQ (reference sequence). This CDR3 contains 15 residues. The whole variable domain, filled in from reference TRBV7-9 and TRBJ2-3, reads DTGVSQNPRHKITKRGQNVTFRCDPISEHNRLYWYRQTLGQGPEFLTYFQNEAQLEKSRLLSDRFSAERPKGSFSTLEIQRTEQGDSAMYLCASSLGRGSTDTQYFGPGTRLTVL.